The T cell receptor beta chain described here comes from a study of radiation and T cells in renal cell carcinoma. Regarding the study as a whole: Baseline intratumoral clonotype presence is unknown without pretreatment biopsies. Top 100 clonotypes averaged roughly 50% in irradiated versus roughly 43% in nephrectomy-only tumors. Dominant CDR3 motifs occupied more repertoire in irradiated than control tumors.

Clones were sequenced by immunoSEQ multiplex PCR, and TCRdb holds only the in-frame ones, with some missing. The sample yields under 25,000 clones, about 60% seen once. The treatment was: 15 Gy SBRT to primary tumor, nephrectomy 4 weeks later. Nephrectomy followed 15 Gy stereotactic body radiation by 4 weeks. Trimming cost V 4 bases and J 0 bases, with 10 bases left between them. The CDR3 spans 15 residues. Germline assignment: CDR1 LNHNV and CDR2 YYDKDF (reference sequence). This clone was detected a few times. The antigen is not known. The receptor was derived from a woman aged 70 to 79 with renal cell carcinoma. V is TRBV15 and J is TRBJ1-5, with D uncertain. The material sequenced was tumor tissue, taken from a patient whose treatment included radiotherapy and nephrectomy. The CDR3 sequence is CATSTGRISNQPQHF. The CDR3 bases are TGTGCCACCAGCACCGGACGGATTAGCAATCAGCCCCAGCATTTT.